These T cell receptor beta chains were read from a single sample in a study of T cell changes during pregnancy in multiple sclerosis. The protocol was immunoSEQ multiplex PCR, while the TCRdb copy is restricted to in-frame clones and leaves out a portion. Counted here are roughly 80,000 clones, 92% occurring once; the ten biggest clones make up approximately 1.4%. Here the sequenced sample was peripheral blood, taken before pregnancy. The receptors were sampled from a female donor with multiple sclerosis, enrolled in a pregnancy study. CDR3s include the opening cysteine and the closing phenylalanine or tryptophan. Fields, in order: clone size, J gene, V gene, D gene, CDR3 protein, CDR3 DNA. A D gene is named only where the DNA matches it firmly. Clone size is stated in some rows and not others, as once, few, many or a class when expanded.

-,TRBJ1-1,TRBV5-4,-,CASSFSPRMGSDTEAFF,TGTGCCAGCAGCTTTTCCCCTAGGATGGGTTCCGACACTGAAGCTTTCTTT
-,TRBJ2-2,TRBV6-5,-,CASSYSTASGELFF,TGTGCCAGCAGTTACTCGACGGCTAGCGGGGAGCTGTTTTTT
-,TRBJ1-4,TRBV19,TRBD1,CASSSQWTGEKLFF,TGTGCCAGTAGTAGCCAATGGACAGGGGAAAAACTGTTTTTT
-,TRBJ2-7,TRBV13,TRBD2,CASSSPTGGYEQYF,TGTGCCAGCAGCTCCCCAACGGGGGGATACGAGCAGTACTTC
-,TRBJ2-5,TRBV15,-,CATSRGSGIETQYF,TGTGCCACCAGCAGAGGGTCCGGGATAGAGACCCAGTACTTC
-,TRBJ2-3,TRBV5-4,-,CASSSRRTGRADTQYF,TGTGCCAGCAGCTCGCGTCGGACAGGGAGGGCAGATACGCAGTATTTT
-,TRBJ2-1,TRBV7-9,TRBD2,CASSLVGAGNNEQFF,TGTGCCAGCAGCTTAGTAGGAGCGGGGAACAATGAGCAGTTCTTC
few,TRBJ1-6,TRBV9,TRBD1,CASTHHRDRGVNSPLHF,TGTGCCAGCACCCACCACCGGGACAGGGGAGTGAATTCACCCCTCCACTTT
-,TRBJ2-7,TRBV7-9,TRBD1,CASSLTDRGHEALYEQYF,TGTGCCAGCAGCTTAACGGACAGGGGTCACGAAGCACTCTACGAGCAGTACTTC
-,TRBJ2-7,TRBV7-9,-,CASSLRVSYEQYF,TGTGCCAGCAGCTTGAGGGTCTCCTACGAGCAGTACTTC
-,TRBJ2-2,TRBV6-1,TRBD1,CASSHRGPTDGELFF,TGTGCCAGCAGCCACAGGGGTCCTACGGACGGGGAGCTGTTTTTT
-,TRBJ2-3,TRBV15,TRBD2,CATSRDSGGADTQYF,TGTGCCACCAGCAGAGATAGCGGGGGGGCAGATACGCAGTATTTT
-,TRBJ2-2,TRBV19,TRBD1,CASKPDRRNTGELFF,TGTGCCAGTAAGCCGGACAGGAGGAACACCGGGGAGCTGTTTTTT
-,TRBJ2-3,TRBV5-1,TRBD1,CASSWNRDRGTDTQYF,TGCGCCAGCAGCTGGAACCGGGACAGGGGGACAGATACGCAGTATTTT
-,TRBJ1-6,TRBV25-1,-,CASSALYNSPLHF,TGTGCCAGCAGTGCCCTCTATAATTCACCCCTCCACTTT
-,TRBJ1-2,TRBV6-5,TRBD1,CASSNSGTGDGYTF,TGTGCCAGCAGTAACTCCGGGACAGGAGATGGCTACACCTTC
-,TRBJ1-2,TRBV27,TRBD1,CASSLTGADYGYTF,TGTGCCAGCAGCTTGACAGGGGCCGATTATGGCTACACCTTC
-,TRBJ2-2,TRBV7-9,TRBD2,CASPEPRGGAGELFF,TGTGCCAGCCCAGAACCCCGGGGGGGAGCCGGGGAGCTGTTTTTT
-,TRBJ2-1,TRBV14,-,CASSQDLLTGVLNEQFF,TGTGCCAGCAGCCAAGATCTATTGACGGGGGTGTTAAATGAGCAGTTCTTC
-,TRBJ1-6,TRBV9,TRBD1,CASSVRGQGDSPLHF,TGTGCCAGCAGCGTCAGGGGACAGGGGGATTCACCCCTCCACTTT
-,TRBJ1-4,TRBV7-9,TRBD1,CASSSRTGRTNEKLFF,TGTGCCAGCAGCTCTAGGACAGGGAGGACTAATGAAAAACTGTTTTTT
-,TRBJ1-5,TRBV7-3,-,CASSSDRKVNQPQHF,TGTGCCAGCAGCTCAGACAGGAAAGTTAATCAGCCCCAGCATTTT
-,TRBJ2-3,TRBV19,TRBD2,CASSITGGTGDTQYF,TGTGCCAGTAGTATAACGGGGGGAACTGGGGATACGCAGTATTTT
-,TRBJ1-2,TRBV27,TRBD1,CASRDLQGAHVGYTF,TGTGCCAGCAGGGATTTACAGGGGGCGCATGTTGGCTACACCTTC
-,TRBJ2-3,TRBV9,TRBD1,CASSVGQGLDLQDTQYF,TGTGCCAGCAGCGTAGGACAGGGGCTCGACTTACAAGATACGCAGTATTTT
-,TRBJ1-5,TRBV21-1,-,CASSKEDTLLNQPQHF,TGTGCCAGCAGCAAAGAGGACACTCTCCTCAATCAGCCCCAGCATTTT
once,TRBJ1-6,TRBV6-6,-,CASSPQRGDNSPLHF,TGTGCCAGCAGTCCCCAGCGGGGGGATAATTCACCCCTCCACTTT
-,TRBJ2-3,TRBV9,TRBD1,CASSEGASTDTQYF,TGTGCCAGCAGCGAGGGGGCTAGCACAGATACGCAGTATTTT
-,TRBJ2-7,TRBV5-4,TRBD1,CASSRGQGAGYEQYF,TGTGCCAGCAGCAGGGGACAGGGGGCTGGCTACGAGCAGTACTTC
-,TRBJ2-7,TRBV7-2,TRBD2,CASSLALAGEQYF,TGTGCCAGCAGCTTAGCACTAGCGGGGGAGCAGTACTTC
-,TRBJ2-5,TRBV11-2,TRBD2,CASSQTSGQETQYF,TGTGCCAGCAGCCAGACTAGCGGACAAGAGACCCAGTACTTC
-,TRBJ2-3,TRBV7-2,-,CASSLRTGGGSYSTDTQYF,TGTGCCAGCAGCTTAAGGACGGGGGGCGGTTCTTATAGCACAGATACGCAGTATTTT
once,TRBJ2-7,TRBV4-1,-,CASSQEGVFEQYF,TGCGCCAGCAGCCAAGAGGGCGTTTTCGAGCAGTACTTC
few,TRBJ1-2,TRBV15,-,CATSRDGNYGYTF,TGTGCCACCAGCAGAGACGGTAACTATGGCTACACCTTC
-,TRBJ2-7,TRBV4-1,-,CASSQGDRRTAPEQYF,TGCGCCAGCAGCCAAGGTGATCGTAGGACAGCTCCCGAGCAGTACTTC
-,TRBJ2-1,TRBV5-1,-,CASSLRRGSDEQFF,TGCGCCAGCAGCTTGCGTAGGGGTTCAGATGAGCAGTTCTTC
-,TRBJ1-2,TRBV5-4,-,CASSLREIGYGYTF,TGTGCCAGCAGCCTCCGGGAGATTGGGTATGGCTACACCTTC
-,TRBJ2-3,TRBV19,TRBD1,CASGGQSTDTQYF,TGTGCCAGTGGGGGACAGAGCACAGATACGCAGTATTTT
-,TRBJ2-1,TRBV30,-,CAWTLSVTNEQFF,TGTGCCTGGACGCTTAGTGTGACAAATGAGCAGTTCTTC
-,TRBJ2-3,TRBV30,TRBD2,CALLAGGRTDTQYF,TGTGCCCTCTTAGCGGGGGGCCGCACAGATACGCAGTATTTT
-,TRBJ1-5,TRBV11-2,TRBD1,CASSPETGQGANQPQHF,TGTGCCAGCAGCCCAGAGACGGGACAGGGGGCCAATCAGCCCCAGCATTTT
-,TRBJ1-1,TRBV30,TRBD1,CAWRDTGAAEAFF,TGTGCCTGGAGGGATACAGGGGCGGCTGAAGCTTTCTTT
few,TRBJ1-6,TRBV7-3,-,CASSLTGAYNSPLHF,TGTGCCAGCAGCTTAACAGGGGCCTATAATTCACCCCTCCACTTT
-,TRBJ2-2,TRBV4-1,TRBD2,CASSQVPSGGAARNTGELFF,TGCGCCAGCAGCCAAGTTCCTAGCGGGGGGGCCGCTCGGAACACCGGGGAGCTGTTTTTT
-,TRBJ1-1,TRBV6-5,-,CASRRAGFTTGAFF,TGTGCCAGCAGAAGGGCGGGCTTTACGACGGGAGCTTTCTTT
-,TRBJ1-1,TRBV7-9,-,CASSIGQIDTEAFF,TGTGCCAGCAGCATAGGACAGATCGACACTGAAGCTTTCTTT
-,TRBJ2-3,TRBV5-6,-,CASSLVASSSTDTQYF,TGTGCCAGCAGCTTGGTGGCTAGCTCTAGCACAGATACGCAGTATTTT
-,TRBJ1-1,TRBV25-1,-,CASSVEEGNTEAFF,TGTGCCAGCAGTGTTGAAGAGGGAAACACTGAAGCTTTCTTT
-,TRBJ2-7,TRBV7-2,TRBD1,CASSLGGQGTYEQYF,TGTGCCAGCAGCTTAGGGGGACAGGGGACCTACGAGCAGTACTTC
-,TRBJ2-7,TRBV5-4,-,CASSDRAGAYEQYF,TGTGCCAGCAGCGATAGGGCAGGGGCCTACGAGCAGTACTTC
once,TRBJ2-3,TRBV10-2,TRBD1,CASRDEDRGSDTQYF,TGCGCCAGCAGGGACGAAGACAGGGGTTCAGATACGCAGTATTTT
-,TRBJ1-3,TRBV30,-,CAWSLRRGYGNTIYF,TGTGCCTGGAGTCTCCGGCGGGGTTACGGAAACACCATATATTTT
-,TRBJ2-7,TRBV13,TRBD2,CASSQGSGGPVTYEQYF,TGTGCCAGCAGCCAAGGAAGCGGGGGGCCCGTGACCTACGAGCAGTACTTC
-,TRBJ1-2,TRBV6-1,TRBD1,CASSEDRVYGYTF,TGTGCCAGCAGTGAGGACAGGGTTTATGGCTACACCTTC
-,TRBJ1-1,TRBV2,-,CARLGGRKTEAFF,TGTGCCAGGCTGGGGGGAAGGAAAACTGAAGCTTTCTTT
-,TRBJ2-1,TRBV5-5,-,CASSLGAGKNEQFF,TGTGCCAGCAGCTTGGGGGCAGGGAAGAATGAGCAGTTCTTC
-,TRBJ2-3,TRBV5-4,-,CASSLSEGTDTQYF,TGTGCCAGCAGCTTGTCGGAGGGAACAGATACGCAGTATTTT
few,TRBJ1-1,TRBV29-1,-,CSLTGVNTEAFF,TGCAGCCTCACCGGAGTGAACACTGAAGCTTTCTTT
-,TRBJ2-2,TRBV5-1,-,CASSLAGRTGELFF,TGCGCCAGCAGCTTGGCAGGGCGGACCGGGGAGCTGTTTTTT
-,TRBJ1-2,TRBV7-9,TRBD1,CASSTMVGRGHIEGYTF,TGTGCCAGCAGCACAATGGTCGGCAGGGGGCATATAGAGGGCTACACCTTC